This passage covers 29 T cell receptor beta chains from one sample sequenced in a study of cytomegalovirus exposure and HLA in healthy donors. Primers included in the PCR were 60 Vbeta and 13 Jbeta primers. Profiling relied on immunoSEQ multiplex PCR, and the TCRdb table lists in-frame clones only, not all of them. There are about 140,000 clones in the sample; around 86% occur only once, and under 3.5% lies in the top ten. The sequenced material came from PBMCs. The source is a woman aged 25 to 39 in good health and CMV-seronegative.

V and J are TRBV19 and TRBJ2-4; 8 positions match TRBD1. The CDR3 runs 14 residues. V shed 4 bases and J 6 bases; nucleotides not matched to a gene: 5. The germline V gene has CDR1 LNHDA and CDR2 SQIVND (reference sequence). The CDR3 DNA follows: TGTGCCAGTAGTACCACCGGGACAGGAAACATTCAGTACTTC. Its translation: CASSTTGTGNIQYF.

This chain connects TRBV6-5 to TRBJ1-6; unclear D gene. V lost 2 bases and J lost 10, with 12 bases in between. The germline V gene encodes CDR1 MNHEY and CDR2 SVGAGI. There are 14 residues in the CDR3. CDR3 protein: CASSYTESGSPLHF. For the CDR3, the DNA is TGTGCCAGCAGTTACACGGAGTCTGGGTCACCCCTCCACTTT.

J is TRBJ2-3 and V is TRBV7-2, with TRBD1 matching 11 bases. CDR1 SGHTA and CDR2 FQGNSA come from the germline V gene. J lost 7 bases, V lost 5 bases, and 8 bases had no gene match. The CDR3 is made up of 15 amino acids. In DNA, the CDR3 is TGTGCCAGCAGCCCGGACAGGGGGCTTATATATACGCAGTATTTT. Its translation is CASSPDRGLIYTQYF.

This sequence joins TRBV7-6 and TRBJ1-4, with D unclear. The CDR3 spans 14 residues. CDR1 SGHVS and CDR2 FNYEAQ come from the germline V gene. Trimming removed 1 base from V and 0 bases from J, with 3 bases in between. The CDR3 sequence is CASSLDSTNEKLFF. In DNA form, the CDR3 reads TGTGCCAGCAGCTTAGACTCAACTAATGAAAAACTGTTTTTT.

The chain is built from TRBV6-1 and TRBJ1-3; D is unresolved. Germline lookup yields CDR1 MNHNS and CDR2 SASEGT. The CDR3 totals 13 residues. V dropped 4 bases and J dropped 2 bases, with 6 bases sitting between them. CDR3 residues: CASSVAAGNTIYF. The CDR3, as DNA: TGTGCCAGCAGTGTGGCGGCTGGAAACACCATATATTTT.

The chain couples TRBV15 to TRBJ1-1; D unresolved. This CDR3 contains 14 residues. CDR1 is LNHNV, CDR2 YYDKDF, per germline (reference sequence). Trimming stripped 2 bases from V and 2 bases from J, with 9 bases between. The CDR3 nucleotides read TGTGCCACCAGCAGAACCCCACACAACACTGAAGCTTTCTTT. It encodes CATSRTPHNTEAFF.

The chain combines TRBV5-6 with TRBJ2-7, with D uncertain. The CDR3 loop spans 13 amino acids. Germline V gene data show CDR1 as SGHDT and CDR2 as YYEEEE. The V end lost 1 base, the J end lost 5 bases, and 10 bases lay between the germline ends. CDR3 DNA: TGTGCCAGCAGCTTGCTGGCAGGTAACGAGCAGTACTTC. Its translation is CASSLLAGNEQYF.

This chain joins TRBV6-4 and TRBJ2-3; D is perhaps TRBD1 (6 bases). The CDR3 totals 14 residues. Per the germline V gene, CDR1 is MRHNA and CDR2 is SNTAGT. V shed 3 bases and J shed 1 base, with 8 bases lying between them. The CDR3 is CASSETGGTDTQYF. CDR3 in DNA: TGTGCCAGCAGTGAGACAGGCGGCACAGATACGCAGTATTTT.

The gene calls are TRBV7-6 and TRBJ1-2; D not resolved. V was cut by 2 bases and J by 4 bases, with 17 bases left in between. CDR1 is SGHVS and CDR2 is FNYEAQ in the germline V gene. This CDR3 is built from 16 residues. This chain's CDR3 is CASSLRSGLSGYGYTF. CDR3 nucleotide sequence: TGTGCCAGCAGCTTACGCTCCGGGCTCAGCGGCTATGGCTACACCTTC.

This clone was seen a handful of times. The chain uses TRBV6-5 and TRBJ1-5; a possible D gene is TRBD1 (5 bases). The CDR3 spans 15 residues. Germline CDR1 reads MNHEY; CDR2 reads SVGAGI. V was clipped by 3 bases and J by 2 bases, with 11 bases between them. In DNA form, the CDR3 reads TGTGCCAGCAGTTATCGGCCGGGGGGCAATCAGCCCCAGCATTTT. It codes for CASSYRPGGNQPQHF.

This clone occurred a few times. This chain connects TRBV5-4 to TRBJ2-2; a weak D match, TRBD2 (5 bases). V lost 7 bases, J lost 6 bases, and 22 bases lay in between. This CDR3 contains 16 residues. Germline values: CDR1 SGHNT, CDR2 YYREEE (reference sequence). CDR3 coding DNA: TGTGCCAGCTCGGGCCAAGGTGGGAGTGGGGCCGGGGAGCTGTTTTTT. Amino acid sequence: CASSGQGGSGAGELFF.

The rearrangement uses TRBV27 and TRBJ2-1, with TRBD2 identical over 13 bases. There are 17 residues in the CDR3. The germline V gene encodes CDR1 MNHEY and CDR2 SMNVEV (reference sequence). J lost 8 bases, V lost 2 bases, and 9 bases had no gene match. The CDR3 sequence is CASSLRARLAGGDEQFF. CDR3 coding DNA: TGTGCCAGCAGTTTAAGGGCCCGACTAGCGGGAGGCGATGAGCAGTTCTTC.

The DNA of the CDR3 is TGTGCCAGCAGTTCCTCCCTTCACACTGAAGCTTTCTTT. Translated, it gives CASSSSLHTEAFF. The chain uses TRBV27 and TRBJ1-1; no firm D call. The CDR3 is made up of 13 amino acids. Deletions cut 4 bases from V and 3 bases from J, with 9 bases between. Germline CDR1 reads MNHEY; CDR2 reads SMNVEV (reference sequence).

This clone was detected a few times. The genes are TRBV4-1 and TRBJ2-1, with 11 positions matching TRBD2. Germline V CDR1 and CDR2: MGHRA, YSYEKL. The CDR3 runs 16 residues. The ends lost 2 bases at V and 6 bases at J; junction bases unmatched: 6. In DNA form, the CDR3 reads TGCGCCAGCAGCCAAATTCGACTAGCGGGATCCAATGAGCAGTTCTTC. It is translated as CASSQIRLAGSNEQFF.

The chain combines TRBV18 with TRBJ1-5, with D perhaps TRBD1 (5 bases). This CDR3 spans 14 amino acids. Trimming cost V 6 bases and J 0 bases, with 9 bases left between them. Per germline, CDR1 KGHSH and CDR2 LQKENI. CDR3 amino acids: CASSGQYSNQPQHF. CDR3 coding DNA: TGTGCCAGCTCGGGGCAGTATAGCAATCAGCCCCAGCATTTT.

On this clone: Other DNA sequences within the sample encode an identical CDR3. As DNA, the CDR3 is TGCGCCAGCAGCCAACTAGAGGGTCAGCCCCAGCATTTT. Protein: CASSQLEGQPQHF. V and J are TRBV4-1 and TRBJ1-5; no firm D call. CDR1 is MGHRA and CDR2 is YSYEKL in the germline V gene. Trimming took off 2 bases at V and 6 bases at J, with 8 bases between the two ends. CDR3 size: 13 residues.

J is TRBJ2-7 and V is TRBV30; the match to TRBD1 covers 7 bases. The germline gives CDR1 GTSNPN, CDR2 SVGIG (reference sequence). This CDR3 has 14 residues. Trimming at V came to 2 bases and at J to 3 bases, leaving 7 bases not matched to a gene. Here the CDR3 reads CAWSLRGWIYEQYF. The CDR3 DNA reads as TGTGCCTGGAGTCTCAGGGGGTGGATCTACGAGCAGTACTTC.

This chain's CDR3 is CASSTRGPNSGNTIYF. Here the CDR3 DNA reads TGTGCCAGCAGTACCAGGGGGCCAAACTCTGGAAACACCATATATTTT. This sequence joins TRBV7-2 and TRBJ1-3; 8 bases line up with TRBD1. Losses at the gene ends were 6 bases for V and 0 bases for J; bases not matched to a gene: 7. This CDR3 is built from 16 residues. In germline, CDR1 is SGHTA, CDR2 FQGNSA.

This chain connects TRBV4-3 to TRBJ2-3, with TRBD2 matching 12 bases. The CDR3 sequence is 18 residues long. Unmatched junction bases numbered 13, after V lost 4 bases and J lost 5 bases. The V gene's germline CDR1 is LGHNA and CDR2 YSLEER. The CDR3 reads CASSLSYGLAGPGDTQYF. In DNA form, the CDR3 reads TGCGCCAGCAGCCTAAGTTACGGACTAGCGGGGCCGGGAGATACGCAGTATTTT.

The J gene is TRBJ1-3, the V gene TRBV7-2; 7 bases agree with TRBD1. J was trimmed by 4 bases and V by 7 bases; bases with no gene match: 10. The CDR3 is 15 amino acids. Per the germline V gene, CDR1 is SGHTA and CDR2 is FQGNSA. Here the CDR3 DNA reads TGTGCCAGCACCACAACTGGAGGGGGCGGAAACACCATATATTTT. It is translated as CASTTTGGGGNTIYF.

The rearrangement links TRBV2 to TRBJ2-1; no definite D call. CDR3 length: 14 residues. Germline loops: CDR1 SNHLY, CDR2 FYNNEI. V was trimmed by 7 bases and J by 2 bases, leaving 12 bases between them. The CDR3 spells CASTQESAYNEQFF. CDR3 in DNA: TGTGCCAGCACCCAAGAGAGCGCCTACAATGAGCAGTTCTTC.

The CDR3: CASSRYRGRVPNTEAFF. In DNA, the CDR3 is TGTGCCAGCAGCCGATACAGGGGTAGGGTTCCGAACACTGAAGCTTTCTTT. The chain employs TRBV4-2 and TRBJ1-1; 7 bases fit TRBD1. This CDR3 has 17 residues. The V segment lost 4 bases and the J segment 1 base; nucleotides outside the gene matches: 12. Germline CDR1 LGHNA, CDR2 YNFKEQ.

V is TRBV4-2 and J is TRBJ2-1; TRBD2 matches at 12 bases. The CDR3 is 18 amino acids. Germline V gives CDR1 LGHNA, CDR2 YNFKEQ. J was trimmed by 5 bases and V by 0 bases; bases with no gene match: 8. The CDR3, as DNA: TGTGCCAGCAGCCAAGATTCTAGCGGGAGGGCCGCGGACAATGAGCAGTTCTTC. It yields the protein CASSQDSSGRAADNEQFF.

This chain links TRBV4-3 with TRBJ2-7; D might be TRBD1 (6 bases). Trimming shortened V by 4 bases and J by 7 bases, and 17 bases separated the two germline ends. This CDR3 comprises 14 residues. Per the germline V gene, CDR1 is LGHNA and CDR2 is YSLEER. The CDR3 loop reads CASSPGARGGEQYF. For the CDR3, the DNA is TGCGCCAGCAGCCCAGGGGCCCGGGGCGGGGAGCAGTACTTC.

V is TRBV9 and J is TRBJ1-1; 7 positions match TRBD1. J gave up 4 bases and V 3 bases, and 6 bases lay outside the gene matches. CDR1 and CDR2 (germline): SGDLS, YYNGEE. CDR3 size: 14 residues. The CDR3 nucleotides are TGTGCCAGCAGCGGGGACAGTGGCGCCACTGAAGCTTTCTTT. This codes for CASSGDSGATEAFF.

V and J are TRBV2 and TRBJ2-1; possibly TRBD2 for D (6 bases). The germline V gene has CDR1 SNHLY and CDR2 FYNNEI. CDR3 length: 14 amino acids. Between the trimmed V and J ends, which lost 8 bases and 6 bases, there was a span of 17 bases. The CDR3 reads CASSSSGRGNEQFF. For the CDR3, the DNA is TGTGCCAGCTCTTCTTCCGGGAGAGGCAATGAGCAGTTCTTC.

The V call is TRBV7-9, the J call TRBJ2-3; 7 positions match TRBD1. Germline V gene data show CDR1 as SEHNR and CDR2 as FQNEAQ (reference sequence). CDR3 length: 16 residues. The ends lost 5 bases at V and 2 bases at J; junction bases unmatched: 10. The CDR3 here is CASSPPGQKDTDTQYF. The CDR3 DNA follows: TGTGCCAGCAGCCCCCCGGGACAGAAAGACACAGATACGCAGTATTTT.

The chain carries TRBV4-1 and TRBJ2-7; no clear D. In germline, CDR1 is MGHRA, CDR2 YSYEKL. The CDR3 runs to 13 residues. The V end was cut by 5 bases, the J end by 0 bases, with 8 bases between. The CDR3 loop reads CASSLTASYEQYF. The CDR3 bases are TGCGCCAGCAGCTTAACAGCCTCCTACGAGCAGTACTTC.

The rearrangement links TRBV6-6 to TRBJ2-3; no definite D call. The length of the CDR3 is 13 residues. The V gene's germline CDR1 is MNHNY and CDR2 SVGAGI (reference sequence). Trimming stripped 7 bases from V and 0 bases from J, with 8 bases between. The DNA for the CDR3 is TGTGCCAGCACTTCTAGGAGCACAGATACGCAGTATTTT. It encodes CASTSRSTDTQYF.